This T cell receptor (beta chain) was identified in a study of beta chain features in type 1 diabetes. Study-wide results and caveats: A moderate, significant TCRB CDR3 shortening appeared in type 1 diabetes across four CD4+ subsets.

Note on this clone: Its target is not known.

The CDR3 spans 15 residues. Germline V gene lookup returns CDR1 SGHRS and CDR2 YFSETQ. V was pared by 5 bases and J by 2 bases, with 14 bases between. Since all of the isolated RNA was reverse transcribed, expressed TCRB transcripts were what got sequenced. Repertoires were generated with immunoSEQ multiplex PCR, while TCRdb's copy carries only in-frame clones and drops some. The sample records over 200,000 clones, about a tenth being singletons. Sorted populations were all over 98% pure. Sequencing input: naive CD4+ T cells from blood. The chain couples TRBV5-1 to TRBJ1-3; possibly TRBD1 for D (5 bases). The receptor was isolated from a man between 25 and 39 years old with type 1 diabetes. The DNA for the CDR3 is TGCGCCAGCAGACCGACGGCAGGGACTGGAAACACCATATATTTT. Translated: CASRPTAGTGNTIYF.